The 27 T cell receptor beta chains reported below all come from one sample, sequenced in a study of blood T cell repertoires in COVID-19. Profiling relied on immunoSEQ multiplex PCR, and the TCRdb table lists in-frame clones only, not all of them. The repertoire has more than 110,000 clones, less than 85% of them found once; the top ten carry roughly 8.6%. Sequencing was performed on peripheral blood. The source is a woman of 80 years or more in a cohort sampled during active or convalescent COVID-19.

V is TRBV10-3 and J is TRBJ2-2; 7 bases align to TRBD2. The V gene's germline CDR1 is ENHRY and CDR2 SYGVKD. Trimming at V came to 0 bases and at J to 4 bases, leaving 2 bases not matched to a gene. This CDR3 contains 15 residues. Here the CDR3 DNA reads TGTGCCATCAGTGAGTCGGGGGGGACCACCGGGGAGCTGTTTTTT. This sequence encodes CAISESGGTTGELFF.

The chain joins TRBV2 to TRBJ1-3; a weak D match, TRBD1 (5 bases). The V end was cut by 3 bases, the J end by 0 bases, with 15 bases between. The CDR3 is 17 amino acids. From germline, CDR1 is SNHLY and CDR2 FYNNEI. CDR3 sequence reads: CASSDRNRRTSGNTIYF. Written as DNA, the CDR3 is TGTGCCAGCAGTGATAGGAACAGGCGAACCTCTGGAAACACCATATATTTT.

This rearrangement joins TRBV7-8 to TRBJ1-1; D gene uncertain. CDR3 length: 15 amino acids. Germline CDR1 SGHVS, CDR2 FQNEAQ. V lost 5 bases, J lost 0 bases, and 13 bases lay in between. CDR3 amino acids: CASSKPTGLNTEAFF. The DNA for the CDR3 is TGTGCCAGCAGCAAACCAACCGGTCTGAACACTGAAGCTTTCTTT.

The V and J genes are TRBV18 and TRBJ1-4, with a tentative D call TRBD1 (5 bases). CDR3 length: 14 residues. V lost 0 bases and J lost 3, with 5 bases in between. Germline CDR1 reads KGHSH; CDR2 reads LQKENI. CDR3 DNA sequence: TGTGCCAGCTCACCACCAGGGGCTAATGAAAAACTGTTTTTT. This encodes CASSPPGANEKLFF.

The chain has TRBV5-4 and TRBJ2-2, with D possibly matching TRBD2 (5 bases). From germline, CDR1 is SGHNT and CDR2 YYREEE (reference sequence). V was cut by 4 bases and J by 4 bases, with 11 bases left in between. CDR3 size: 14 residues. Here the CDR3 reads CASSIGLITGELFF. CDR3 nucleotide sequence: TGTGCCAGCAGCATCGGACTCATCACCGGGGAGCTGTTTTTT.

A few counts support this clone. The chain recombines TRBV5-8 with TRBJ1-1, with D tentatively TRBD1 (5 bases). Trimming left V 6 bases short and J 3 bases short, with 12 bases between. Germline lookup yields CDR1 SGHTS and CDR2 YDEGEE. The CDR3 has 13 residues. The CDR3 coding sequence is TGTGCCAGCACCATCCAGGGATACACTGAAGCTTTCTTT. Its translation is CASTIQGYTEAFF. Drawing the rest from reference TRBV5-8 and TRBJ1-1, the complete variable domain is EAGVTQSPTHLIKTRGQQATLRCSPISGHTSVYWYQQALGLGLQFLLWYDEGEERNRGNFPPRFSGRQFPNYSSELNVNALELEDSALYLCASTIQGYTEAFFGQGTRLTVV.

The chain joins TRBV28 to TRBJ2-3; 11 bases fit TRBD2. Losses at the gene ends were 6 bases for V and 5 bases for J; bases not matched to a gene: 13. The CDR3 is 17 amino acids. Germline V CDR1 and CDR2: MDHEN, SYDVKM. The CDR3 sequence is CASSSRTSGRGVDTQYF. Written as DNA, the CDR3 is TGTGCCAGCAGCTCGAGGACTAGCGGGCGGGGAGTAGATACGCAGTATTTT. Variable domain in full (rest from reference TRBV28 and TRBJ2-3): DVKVTQSSRYLVKRTGEKVFLECVQDMDHENMFWYRQDPGLGLRLIYFSYDVKMKEKGDIPEGYSVSREKKERFSLILESASTNQTSMYLCASSSRTSGRGVDTQYFGPGTRLTVL.

The DNA for the CDR3 is TGTGCCAGCAGGGAGACAGGGGGAGTGTATGGCTACACCTTC. It translates to CASRETGGVYGYTF. The gene calls are TRBV25-1 and TRBJ1-2; 9 bases map to TRBD1. The CDR3 totals 14 residues. Germline CDR1 and CDR2: MGHDK and SYGVNS. V shed 6 bases and J 5 bases; nucleotides not matched to a gene: 7.

V and J are TRBV18 and TRBJ1-5; 9 nucleotides line up with TRBD1. V shed 3 bases, J shed 3 bases, and the junction held 6 bases outside the gene matches. Looked up from germline, CDR1 is KGHSH and CDR2 is LQKENI. This CDR3 comprises 16 residues. The CDR3 nucleotides read TGTGCCAGCTCACCCGGAGGACAGGGGATCAATCAGCCCCAGCATTTT. This codes for CASSPGGQGINQPQHF.

This rearrangement joins TRBV4-1 to TRBJ2-5; 12 nucleotides line up with TRBD2. The junction had 2 bases not matched to a gene; V was cut back by 2 bases and J by 4 bases. Germline values: CDR1 MGHRA, CDR2 YSYEKL. This CDR3 has 15 amino acids. CDR3 sequence: CASSQLAGGRETQYF. The CDR3 nucleotides are TGCGCCAGCAGCCAACTAGCGGGGGGGCGAGAGACCCAGTACTTC.

The chain recombines TRBV18 with TRBJ1-1; D unresolved. V lost 1 base and J lost 0, with 6 bases in between. The CDR3 extends over 14 amino acids. Per germline, CDR1 KGHSH and CDR2 LQKENI. The CDR3, as DNA: TGTGCCAGCTCACCACGAGGGATGAACACTGAAGCTTTCTTT. Its protein is CASSPRGMNTEAFF.

The chain recombines TRBV2 with TRBJ1-5, with D unclear. V lost 4 bases and J 5 bases, leaving 9 bases between the germline ends. The CDR3 is made up of 13 amino acids. The V gene's germline CDR1 is SNHLY and CDR2 FYNNEI. The CDR3 nucleotides read TGTGCCAGCAGTGGAGAGAGATATCAGCCCCAGCATTTT. This gives the protein CASSGERYQPQHF.

The rearrangement links TRBV15 to TRBJ2-1, with 7 bases fitting TRBD1. The germline V gene encodes CDR1 LNHNV and CDR2 YYDKDF (reference sequence). This CDR3 is built from 15 residues. The J segment lost 5 bases and the V segment lost 1 base, leaving 5 bases of the junction unmatched. The CDR3 region is CATSRGDRDNNEQFF. The CDR3 DNA is TGTGCCACCAGCAGAGGAGACAGGGATAACAATGAGCAGTTCTTC. The variable domain in full, with the rest retrieved from reference TRBV15 and TRBJ2-1, is DAMVIQNPRYQVTQFGKPVTLSCSQTLNHNVMYWYQQKSSQAPKLLFHYYDKDFNNEADTPDNFQSRRPNTSFCFLDIRSPGLGDTAMYLCATSRGDRDNNEQFFGPGTRLTVL.

The count of this clone is one. The V gene is TRBV3-1 (or the pseudogene TRBV3-2), the J gene TRBJ2-5, with D hard to call. CDR1 is LGHDT and CDR2 is YNNKEL in the germline V gene (reference sequence). V dropped 1 base and J dropped 1 base, with 10 bases sitting between them. The CDR3 totals 15 residues. CDR3 residues: CASSQGLGAQETQYF. Written as DNA, the CDR3 is TGTGCCAGCAGCCAAGGGCTAGGAGCCCAAGAGACCCAGTACTTC.

The chain couples TRBV11-3 to TRBJ1-1; 8 nucleotides align to TRBD1. Germline V lookup: CDR1 SGHNT, CDR2 YENEEA. This CDR3 contains 14 residues. The V and J ends lost 5 bases and 1 base, in that order; junction bases with no gene match: 3. This CDR3 is CASSPGQANTEAFF. In DNA, the CDR3 is TGTGCCAGCAGCCCGGGACAGGCGAACACTGAAGCTTTCTTT. Full variable domain (missing parts from reference TRBV11-3 and TRBJ1-1): EAGVVQSPRYKIIEKKQPVAFWCNPISGHNTLYWYLQNLGQGPELLIRYENEEAVDDSQLPKDRFSAERLKGVDSTLKIQPAELGDSAVYLCASSPGQANTEAFFGQGTRLTVV.

The rearrangement uses TRBV30 and TRBJ2-7; 10 nucleotides match TRBD2. CDR1 GTSNPN and CDR2 SVGIG come from the germline V gene (reference sequence). V gave up 3 bases and J gave up 5 bases; unmatched junction bases: 10. The CDR3 spans 15 residues. In DNA, the CDR3 is TGTGCCTGGAGAGATGGAAGCGGGGGGGCGGACGAGCAGTACTTC. Its protein product is CAWRDGSGGADEQYF.

Details on this clone: One end of the junction fails to match germline, which may point to a read error. The chain is built from TRBV6-6 and TRBJ2-1; TRBD2 matches at 10 bases. In germline, CDR1 is MNHNY, CDR2 SVGAGI (reference sequence). The CDR3 has 13 residues. In nucleotides, the CDR3 is TGTGCCAGCAGATCAACTAGCGGGGTCTCCTCCGTCTTC. Translating gives CASRSTSGVSSVF.

The chain employs TRBV19 and TRBJ1-2; possibly TRBD1 for D (6 bases). This CDR3 spans 15 amino acids. In germline, CDR1 is LNHDA, CDR2 SQIVND (reference sequence). Trimming shortened V by 7 bases and J by 5 bases, and 20 bases separated the two germline ends. CDR3 loop: CASTEDRTSRYGYTF. The CDR3 nucleotides read TGTGCCAGTACCGAAGACAGGACGTCGCGATATGGCTACACCTTC.

The J gene is TRBJ2-1, the V gene TRBV20-1; maybe TRBD2 (5 bases). Germline V gene data show CDR1 as DFQATT and CDR2 as SNEGSKA (reference sequence). CDR3 length equals 13 residues. Trimming left V 3 bases short and J 6 bases short, with 12 bases between. The CDR3 spells CSASRRAGNEQFF. The CDR3 region has the DNA TGCAGTGCTAGTAGGCGGGCCGGCAATGAGCAGTTCTTC.

A few counts support this clone. J is TRBJ1-4 and V is TRBV7-8, with no clear D. With 1 base removed from V and 3 bases from J, the gap between germline ends came to 9 bases. Germline V gene data show CDR1 as SGHVS and CDR2 as FQNEAQ. The CDR3 is made up of 15 amino acids. This CDR3 is CASSLDGIPNEKLFF. CDR3 nucleotide sequence: TGTGCCAGCAGCTTAGACGGGATCCCTAATGAAAAACTGTTTTTT. The complete variable domain, with remaining parts taken from reference TRBV7-8 and TRBJ1-4, reads GAGVSQSPRYKVAKRGQDVALRCDPISGHVSLFWYQQALGQGPEFLTYFQNEAQLDKSGLPSDRFFAERPEGSVSTLKIQRTQQEDSAVYLCASSLDGIPNEKLFFGSGTQLSVL.

The sample holds one count of this clone. The chain employs TRBV2 and TRBJ1-5, with a weak D call TRBD1 (6 bases). V was clipped by 6 bases and J by 0 bases, with 12 bases between them. The CDR3 is 15 amino acids. Per the germline V gene, CDR1 is SNHLY and CDR2 is FYNNEI. The CDR3 bases are TGTGCCAGCAGGGGACAAACTAATAGCAATCAGCCCCAGCATTTT. Translation gives CASRGQTNSNQPQHF.

The genes are TRBV6-5 and TRBJ1-2, with unresolved D. CDR1 and CDR2 from the germline V gene are MNHEY and SVGAGI. CDR3 length: 14 residues. V was trimmed by 0 bases and J by 7 bases, leaving 12 bases between them. CDR3 DNA sequence: TGTGCCAGCAGTTACTCCGGCACGGAGGCTGGCTACACCTTC. This sequence encodes CASSYSGTEAGYTF.

V is TRBV11-2 and J is TRBJ2-2, with 11 bases fitting TRBD1. Germline CDR1 is SGHAT and CDR2 is FQNNGV. CDR3 length equals 17 residues. V lost 0 bases, J lost 5 bases, and 5 bases stayed unmatched. The CDR3 nucleotides read TGTGCCAGCAGCTTAGACGCCGGGACAGGGGGTACCGGGGAGCTGTTTTTT. Protein product: CASSLDAGTGGTGELFF.

This chain uses TRBV27 with TRBJ2-3, with 9 bases identical to TRBD1. V shed 5 bases and J 8 bases; nucleotides not matched to a gene: 8. This CDR3 is 14 amino acids long. The germline gives CDR1 MNHEY, CDR2 SMNVEV (reference sequence). The CDR3, as DNA: TGTGCCAGCAGTAGGGGGACAGGGAAGGGTACGCAGTATTTT. Translated, it gives CASSRGTGKGTQYF.

This sequence joins TRBV5-4 and TRBJ2-3; 7 bases match TRBD2. Germline V gene sequence: CDR1 SGHNT, CDR2 YYREEE (reference sequence). The CDR3 has 17 amino acids. The trim removed 4 bases at V and 2 bases at J, leaving 13 bases unmatched. The CDR3 reads CASSRDIGGIYTDTQYF. CDR3 DNA sequence: TGTGCCAGCAGCCGAGACATCGGGGGGATCTACACAGATACGCAGTATTTT.

The rearrangement uses TRBV7-3 and TRBJ2-2; no clear D. V lost 0 bases to trimming and J lost 1 base, with 6 bases between them. The V gene's germline CDR1 is SGHTA and CDR2 FQGTGA. The CDR3 has 15 amino acids. Written as DNA, the CDR3 is TGTGCCAGCAGCTTAACGCCACAGAACACCGGGGAGCTGTTTTTT. Amino acids: CASSLTPQNTGELFF.

The genes are TRBV18 and TRBJ2-3; D unclear. Looked up from germline, CDR1 is KGHSH and CDR2 is LQKENI. V lost 3 bases and J 4 bases, leaving 17 bases between the germline ends. The CDR3 spans 16 residues. The CDR3 bases are TGTGCCAGCTCACCGCAGTTCCCCATAAGCGCAGATACGCAGTATTTT. It encodes CASSPQFPISADTQYF.